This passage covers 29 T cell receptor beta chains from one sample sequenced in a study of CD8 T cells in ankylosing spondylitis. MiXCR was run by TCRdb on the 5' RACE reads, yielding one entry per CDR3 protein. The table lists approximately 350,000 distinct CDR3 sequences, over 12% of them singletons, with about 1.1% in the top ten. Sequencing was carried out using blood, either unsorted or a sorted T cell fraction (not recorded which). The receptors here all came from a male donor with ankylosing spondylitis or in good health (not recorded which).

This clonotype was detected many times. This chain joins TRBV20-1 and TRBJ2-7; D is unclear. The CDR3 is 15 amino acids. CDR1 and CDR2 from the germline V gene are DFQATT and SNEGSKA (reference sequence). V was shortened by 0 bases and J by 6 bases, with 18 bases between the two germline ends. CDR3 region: CSARDRSARISEQYF. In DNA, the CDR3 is TGCAGTGCTAGAGATAGGAGTGCCCGGATCAGCGAGCAGTACTTC.

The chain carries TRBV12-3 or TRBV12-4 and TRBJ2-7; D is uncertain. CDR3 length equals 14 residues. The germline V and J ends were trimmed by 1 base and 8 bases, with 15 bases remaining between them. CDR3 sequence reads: CASSLDSGGYKQYF. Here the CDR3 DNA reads TGTGCCAGCAGTTTAGACTCCGGCGGTTACAAGCAGTACTTC.

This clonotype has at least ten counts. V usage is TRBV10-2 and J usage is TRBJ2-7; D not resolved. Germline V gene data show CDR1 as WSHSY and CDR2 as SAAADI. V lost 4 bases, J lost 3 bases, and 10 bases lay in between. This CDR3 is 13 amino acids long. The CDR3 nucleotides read TGCGCCAGCAGTGTGGACCTAGACTACGAGCAGTACTTC. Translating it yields CASSVDLDYEQYF.

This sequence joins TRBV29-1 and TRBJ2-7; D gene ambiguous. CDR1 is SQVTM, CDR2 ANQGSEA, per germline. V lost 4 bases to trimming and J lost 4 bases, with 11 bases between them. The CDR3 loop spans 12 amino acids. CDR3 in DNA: TGCAGCGTTGTAGACCAGACTTACGAGCAGTACTTC. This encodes CSVVDQTYEQYF.

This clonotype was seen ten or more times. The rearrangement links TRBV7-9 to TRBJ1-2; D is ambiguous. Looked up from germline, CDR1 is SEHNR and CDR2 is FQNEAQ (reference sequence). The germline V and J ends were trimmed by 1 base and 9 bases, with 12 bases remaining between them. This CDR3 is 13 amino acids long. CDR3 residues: CASSLVGSWSYTF. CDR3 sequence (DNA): TGTGCCAGCAGCTTAGTCGGGTCATGGAGCTACACCTTC. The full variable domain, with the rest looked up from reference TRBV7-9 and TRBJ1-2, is DTGVSQNPRHKITKRGQNVTFRCDPISEHNRLYWYRQTLGQGPEFLTYFQNEAQLEKSRLLSDRFSAERPKGSFSTLEIQRTEQGDSAMYLCASSLVGSWSYTFGSGTRLTVV.

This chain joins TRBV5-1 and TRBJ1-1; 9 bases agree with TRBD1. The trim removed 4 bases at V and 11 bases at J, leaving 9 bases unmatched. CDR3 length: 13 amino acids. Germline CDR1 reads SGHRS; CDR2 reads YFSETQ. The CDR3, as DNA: TGCGCCAGCAGCCCACGACAGGGGGAAAGGGCTTTCTTT. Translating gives CASSPRQGERAFF.

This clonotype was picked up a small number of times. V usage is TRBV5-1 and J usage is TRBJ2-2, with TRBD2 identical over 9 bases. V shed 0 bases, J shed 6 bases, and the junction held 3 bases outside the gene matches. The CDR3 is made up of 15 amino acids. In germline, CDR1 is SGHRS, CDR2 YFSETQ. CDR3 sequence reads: CASSLEPSGAGELFF. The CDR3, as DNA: TGCGCCAGCAGCTTGGAACCTAGCGGGGCCGGGGAGCTGTTTTTT.

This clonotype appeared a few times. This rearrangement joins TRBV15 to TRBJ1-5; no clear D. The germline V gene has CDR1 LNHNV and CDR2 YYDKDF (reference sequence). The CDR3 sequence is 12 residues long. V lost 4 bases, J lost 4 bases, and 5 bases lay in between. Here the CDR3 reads CATSMGNQPQHF. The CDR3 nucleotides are TGTGCCACCAGCATGGGGAATCAGCCCCAGCATTTT.

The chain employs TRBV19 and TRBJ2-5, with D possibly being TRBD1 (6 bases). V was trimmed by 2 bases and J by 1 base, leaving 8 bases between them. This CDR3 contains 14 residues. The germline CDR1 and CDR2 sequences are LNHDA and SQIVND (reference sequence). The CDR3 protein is CASSISDSQETQYF. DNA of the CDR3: TGTGCCAGTAGTATATCGGACAGCCAAGAGACCCAGTACTTC.

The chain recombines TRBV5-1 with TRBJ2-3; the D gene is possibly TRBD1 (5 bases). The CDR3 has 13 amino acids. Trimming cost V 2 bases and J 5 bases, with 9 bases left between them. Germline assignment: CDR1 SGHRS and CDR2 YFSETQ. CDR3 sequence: CASSFQGQDTQYF. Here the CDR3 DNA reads TGCGCCAGCAGCTTTCAGGGCCAAGATACGCAGTATTTT.

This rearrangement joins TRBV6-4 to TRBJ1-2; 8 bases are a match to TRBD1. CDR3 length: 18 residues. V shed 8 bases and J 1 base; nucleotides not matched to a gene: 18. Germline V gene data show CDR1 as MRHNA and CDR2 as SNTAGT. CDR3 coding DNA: TGTGCCAGCTGCCCCACCCGGACAGGGATTAACCTTAACTATGGCTACACCTTC. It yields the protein CASCPTRTGINLNYGYTF.

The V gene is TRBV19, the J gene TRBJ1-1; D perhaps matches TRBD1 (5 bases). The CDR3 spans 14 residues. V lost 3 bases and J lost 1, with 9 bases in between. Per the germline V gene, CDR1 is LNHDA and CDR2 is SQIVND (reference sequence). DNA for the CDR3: TGTGCCAGTAGTATGACAGTCCAGAACACTGAAGCTTTCTTT. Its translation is CASSMTVQNTEAFF.

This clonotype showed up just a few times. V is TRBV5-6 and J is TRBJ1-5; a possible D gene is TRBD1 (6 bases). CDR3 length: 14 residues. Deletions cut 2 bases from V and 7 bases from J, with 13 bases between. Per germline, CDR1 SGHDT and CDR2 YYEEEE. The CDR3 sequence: CASSFWGPSQPQHF. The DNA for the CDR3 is TGTGCCAGCAGCTTCTGGGGGCCGAGCCAGCCCCAGCATTTT.

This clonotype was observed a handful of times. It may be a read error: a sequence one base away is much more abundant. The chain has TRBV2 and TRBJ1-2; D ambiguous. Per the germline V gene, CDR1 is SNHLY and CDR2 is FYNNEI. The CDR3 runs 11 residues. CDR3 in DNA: TGTGCCAGCAGCGCCTCCTATGGCTACGCCTTC. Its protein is CASSASYGYAF.

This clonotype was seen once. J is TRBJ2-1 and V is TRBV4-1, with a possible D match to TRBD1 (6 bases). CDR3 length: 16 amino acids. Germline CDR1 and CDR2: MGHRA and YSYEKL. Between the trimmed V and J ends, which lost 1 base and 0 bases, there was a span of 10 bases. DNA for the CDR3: TGCGCCAGCAGCCAAGGGGGGACACTCTCCTACAATGAGCAGTTCTTC. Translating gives CASSQGGTLSYNEQFF.

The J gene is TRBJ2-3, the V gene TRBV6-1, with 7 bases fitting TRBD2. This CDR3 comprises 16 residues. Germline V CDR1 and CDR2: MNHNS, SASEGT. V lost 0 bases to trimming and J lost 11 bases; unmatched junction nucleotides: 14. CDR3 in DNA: TGTGCCAGCAGTGAAGCTCAGCGGGGAGTCCTATCATGGCAGTATTTT. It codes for CASSEAQRGVLSWQYF.

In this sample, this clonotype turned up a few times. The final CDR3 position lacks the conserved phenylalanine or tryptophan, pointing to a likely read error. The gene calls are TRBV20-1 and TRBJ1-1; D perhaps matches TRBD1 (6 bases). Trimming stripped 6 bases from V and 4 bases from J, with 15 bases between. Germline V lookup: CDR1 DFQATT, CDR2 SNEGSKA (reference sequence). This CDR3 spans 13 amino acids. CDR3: CSARGGLGTEAFL. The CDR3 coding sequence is TGCAGTGCGAGGGGGGGACTAGGCACTGAAGCTTTCCTT.

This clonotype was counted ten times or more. CDR3 sequence: CASSQGEFGDTEAFF. CDR3 nucleotides: TGTGCCAGCAGCCAAGGGGAGTTTGGCGACACTGAAGCTTTCTTT. The chain uses TRBV4-2 and TRBJ1-1, with D uncertain. Germline V lookup: CDR1 LGHNA, CDR2 YNFKEQ. V was pared by 1 base and J by 3 bases, with 12 bases between. The CDR3 totals 15 residues.

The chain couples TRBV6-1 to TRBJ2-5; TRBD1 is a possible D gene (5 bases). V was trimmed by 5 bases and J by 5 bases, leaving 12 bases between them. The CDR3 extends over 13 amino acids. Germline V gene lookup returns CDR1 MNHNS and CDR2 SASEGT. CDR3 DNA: TGTGCCAGCAGTCCTGGACCAGGGGAGACCCAGTACTTC. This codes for CASSPGPGETQYF.

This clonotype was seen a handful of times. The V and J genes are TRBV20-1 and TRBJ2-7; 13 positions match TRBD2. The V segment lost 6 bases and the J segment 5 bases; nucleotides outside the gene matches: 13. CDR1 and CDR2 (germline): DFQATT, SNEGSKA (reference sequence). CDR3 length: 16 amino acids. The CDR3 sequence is CSALRLAGGPEDEQYF. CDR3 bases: TGCAGTGCCCTACGACTAGCGGGAGGCCCCGAGGACGAGCAGTACTTC.

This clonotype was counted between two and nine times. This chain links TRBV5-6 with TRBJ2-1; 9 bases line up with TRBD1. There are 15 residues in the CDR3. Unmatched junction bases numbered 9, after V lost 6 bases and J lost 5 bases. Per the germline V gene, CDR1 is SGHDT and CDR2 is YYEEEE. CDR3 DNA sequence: TGTGCCAGCACCCTACAGGGGGCGCTTAACAATGAGCAGTTCTTC. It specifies CASTLQGALNNEQFF.

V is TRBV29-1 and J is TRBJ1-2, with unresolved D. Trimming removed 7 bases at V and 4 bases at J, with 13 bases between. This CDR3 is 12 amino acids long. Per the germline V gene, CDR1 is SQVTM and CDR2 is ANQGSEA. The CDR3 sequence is CSGASASYGYTF. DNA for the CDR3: TGCAGCGGGGCGTCTGCCTCCTATGGCTACACCTTC.

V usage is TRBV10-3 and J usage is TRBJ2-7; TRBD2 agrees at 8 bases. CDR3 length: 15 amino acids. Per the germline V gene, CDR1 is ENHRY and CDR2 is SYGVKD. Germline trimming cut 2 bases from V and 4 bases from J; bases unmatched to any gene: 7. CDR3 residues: CAISEARLAGYEQYF. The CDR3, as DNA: TGTGCCATCAGTGAGGCTCGGCTAGCGGGTTACGAGCAGTACTTC.

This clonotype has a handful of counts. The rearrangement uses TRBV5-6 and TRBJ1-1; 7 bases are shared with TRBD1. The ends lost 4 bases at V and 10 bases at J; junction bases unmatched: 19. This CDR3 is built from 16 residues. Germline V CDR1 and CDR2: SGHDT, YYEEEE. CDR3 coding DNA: TGTGCCAGCAGCCTTCTTGAAGGGACAGACTTGGGGCGAGCTTTCTTT. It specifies CASSLLEGTDLGRAFF.

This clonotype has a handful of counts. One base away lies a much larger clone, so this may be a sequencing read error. In nucleotides, the CDR3 is TGCGCCAGCAGCACCCAAGAGACCCAGTACTTC. Its protein product is CASSTQETQYF. The chain carries TRBV5-1 and TRBJ2-5; D gene unclear. CDR1 SGHRS and CDR2 YFSETQ come from the germline V gene. The CDR3 is made up of 11 amino acids. V shed 4 bases and J shed 1 base, with 2 bases lying between them.

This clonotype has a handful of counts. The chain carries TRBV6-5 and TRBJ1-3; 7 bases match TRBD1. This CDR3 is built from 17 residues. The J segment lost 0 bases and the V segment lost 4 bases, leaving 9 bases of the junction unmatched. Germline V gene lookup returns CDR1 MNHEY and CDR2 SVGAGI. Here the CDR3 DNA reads TGTGCCAGCAGTTCCGGACAGGAAGTCCACTCTGGAAACACCATATATTTT. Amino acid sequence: CASSSGQEVHSGNTIYF.

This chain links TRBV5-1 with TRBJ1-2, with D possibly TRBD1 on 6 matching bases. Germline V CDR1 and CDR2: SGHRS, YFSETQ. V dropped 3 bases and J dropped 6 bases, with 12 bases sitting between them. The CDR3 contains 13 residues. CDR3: CASSWQGTDGYTF. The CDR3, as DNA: TGCGCCAGCAGCTGGCAGGGGACGGATGGCTACACCTTC. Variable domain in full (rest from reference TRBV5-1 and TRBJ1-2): KAGVTQTPRYLIKTRGQQVTLSCSPISGHRSVSWYQQTPGQGLQFLFEYFSETQRNKGNFPGRFSGRQFSNSRSEMNVSTLELGDSALYLCASSWQGTDGYTFGSGTRLTVV.

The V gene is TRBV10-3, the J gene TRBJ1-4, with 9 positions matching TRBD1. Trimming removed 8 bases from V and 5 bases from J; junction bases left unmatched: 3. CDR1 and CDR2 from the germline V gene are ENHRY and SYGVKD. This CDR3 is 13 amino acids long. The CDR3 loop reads CAIGGTGNEKLFF. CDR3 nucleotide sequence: TGTGCCATCGGCGGGACAGGGAATGAAAAACTGTTTTTT.

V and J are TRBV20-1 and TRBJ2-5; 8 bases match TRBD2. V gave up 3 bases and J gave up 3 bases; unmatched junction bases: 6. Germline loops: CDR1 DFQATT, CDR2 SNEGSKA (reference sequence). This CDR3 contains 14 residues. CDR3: CSASAGLVKETQYF. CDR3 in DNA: TGCAGTGCTAGTGCGGGACTAGTAAAAGAGACCCAGTACTTC.